These 29 T cell receptor beta chains share one sample of origin, sequenced in a study of CD8 T cells in Susac syndrome (dated by TCRdb to the late 2010s). Library method: the immunoSEQ multiplex PCR assay. RNA was extracted with the RNeasy kit and roughly 0.5 to 1 ug was reverse transcribed using random hexamers. In-frame beta chains were kept once TCRdb had trimmed the public reads at Q25 with fastp and called clones with MiXCR. A single entry per CDR3 protein holds the most common genes and DNA from its merged rows. This sample holds approximately 190,000 distinct CDR3 sequences; approximately 93% were observed only once. 0.095% to 0.12% of the sample lies in the top ten. Sample: CD4+ T cells from PBMCs. These receptors were taken from a human donor in good health.

The chain combines TRBV28 with TRBJ1-1; 12 nucleotides align to TRBD1. CDR3 length: 15 amino acids. Unmatched junction bases numbered 10, after V lost 4 bases and J lost 10 bases. Germline V gene lookup returns CDR1 MDHEN and CDR2 SYDVKM. Here the CDR3 reads CASSSSGQGAERAFF. DNA for the CDR3: TGTGCCAGCAGTTCCTCGGGACAGGGGGCGGAAAGAGCTTTCTTT.

The chain joins TRBV20-1 to TRBJ2-1; D not resolved. The CDR3 sequence is 15 residues long. V was clipped by 6 bases and J by 0 bases, with 15 bases between them. CDR1 and CDR2 (germline): DFQATT, SNEGSKA (reference sequence). CDR3: CSALAAESSYNEQFF. The CDR3 DNA reads TGCAGTGCCTTGGCTGCGGAGAGCTCCTACAATGAGCAGTTCTTC.

The rearrangement links TRBV5-1 to TRBJ1-3; a weak D match, TRBD1 (5 bases). Trimming stripped 0 bases from V and 4 bases from J, with 8 bases between. This CDR3 is built from 14 residues. Germline CDR1 SGHRS, CDR2 YFSETQ. In DNA form, the CDR3 reads TGCGCCAGCAGCTTGGGACAGCTGGGAAACACCATATATTTT. Protein product: CASSLGQLGNTIYF.

This chain links TRBV5-1 with TRBJ2-1; 12 bases match TRBD2. Germline V gene lookup returns CDR1 SGHRS and CDR2 YFSETQ. V lost 4 bases and J lost 2; bases outside the gene matches: 7. The CDR3 contains 17 residues. The CDR3 DNA reads TGCGCCAGCAGCAATAGGACTAGCGGGACCACCTACAATGAGCAGTTCTTC. It translates to CASSNRTSGTTYNEQFF.

The J gene is TRBJ2-2, the V gene TRBV4-1; 7 bases map to TRBD1. This CDR3 is 16 amino acids long. Germline CDR1 reads MGHRA; CDR2 reads YSYEKL. After removal of 2 bases from V and 6 bases from J, the junction contained 9 bases not matched to a gene. CDR3 amino acids: CASSQPLDRAPGELFF. In DNA form, the CDR3 reads TGCGCCAGCAGCCAACCACTCGACAGGGCCCCCGGGGAGCTGTTTTTT.

The rearrangement links TRBV6-5 to TRBJ1-2; D not resolved. CDR1 and CDR2 from the germline V gene are MNHEY and SVGAGI. This CDR3 region has 14 residues. Trimming pared 2 bases from V and 8 bases from J, leaving 15 bases between. CDR3 sequence reads: CASSYLLPRGGYTF. The CDR3 region has the DNA TGTGCCAGCAGTTACCTACTACCGCGGGGAGGCTACACCTTC.

This CDR3 is CASSPDGRLTGELFF. The CDR3 DNA is TGTGCCAGCAGCCCAGACGGACGCCTCACCGGGGAGCTGTTTTTT. The genes are TRBV7-2 and TRBJ2-2; D not certain. The CDR3 has 15 amino acids. Germline V CDR1 and CDR2: SGHTA, FQGNSA. V lost 5 bases to trimming and J lost 4 bases, with 14 bases between them. Supplemented by reference TRBV7-2 and TRBJ2-2, the full variable domain reads GAGVSQSPSNKVTEKGKDVELRCDPISGHTALYWYRQSLGQGLEFLIYFQGNSAPDKSGLPSDRFSAERTGGSVSTLTIQRTQQEDSAVYLCASSPDGRLTGELFFGEGSRLTVL.

This rearrangement joins TRBV19 to TRBJ2-1; no clear D. Trimming pared 9 bases from V and 7 bases from J, leaving 10 bases between. The CDR3 runs to 11 residues. Per germline, CDR1 LNHDA and CDR2 SQIVND (reference sequence). CDR3 region: CASLLRNEQFF. The CDR3 DNA follows: TGTGCCAGCCTCCTCAGGAATGAGCAGTTCTTC.

The CDR3 is CASSRDRVPSYEQYV. The CDR3 nucleotides are TGTGCCAGCAGCCGGGACAGGGTACCATCCTACGAGCAGTACGTC. The chain joins TRBV7-8 to TRBJ2-7, with 9 nucleotides matching TRBD1. V lost 5 bases and J lost 1; bases outside the gene matches: 6. Germline CDR1 and CDR2: SGHVS and FQNEAQ. The CDR3 consists of 15 residues.

The chain is built from TRBV5-6 and TRBJ1-2; no reliable D call. Deletions cut 0 bases from V and 7 bases from J, with 10 bases between. CDR3 length: 13 residues. Germline assignment: CDR1 SGHDT and CDR2 YYEEEE. CDR3 DNA sequence: TGTGCCAGCAGCTTGGTAAGGGAAAGTGGCTACACCTTC. It encodes CASSLVRESGYTF.

The chain has TRBV20-1 and TRBJ1-5; D is unresolved. The CDR3 length is 15 residues. The ends were cut back, 1 base at V and 1 base at J, with 11 bases in the middle. The germline CDR1 and CDR2 sequences are DFQATT and SNEGSKA (reference sequence). The CDR3, as DNA: TGCAGTGCTAGAGGAAAAGGAGGAAGCAATCAGCCCCAGCATTTT. This codes for CSARGKGGSNQPQHF.

The chain joins TRBV21-1 to TRBJ2-5; whether TRBD1, the table's D call, matches the DNA was not checked. TRBV21-1 is flagged as a pseudogene. The CDR3 covers 15 residues. The CDR3 protein is CASSKSDRSGKTQYF. For the CDR3, the DNA is TGTGCCAGCAGCAAATCGGACAGGTCAGGGAAGACCCAGTACTTC.

The rearrangement joins TRBV5-1 to TRBJ2-2; D might be TRBD1 or TRBD2, each matching 6 bases. CDR1 SGHRS and CDR2 YFSETQ come from the germline V gene. Trimming cost V 5 bases and J 4 bases, with 18 bases left between them. CDR3 length: 16 residues. This CDR3 is CASRGNHRGPTGELFF. The CDR3 coding sequence is TGCGCCAGCAGAGGGAACCATCGGGGGCCCACCGGGGAGCTGTTTTTT. Together with reference TRBV5-1 and TRBJ2-2, the CDR3 gives the full variable domain: KAGVTQTPRYLIKTRGQQVTLSCSPISGHRSVSWYQQTPGQGLQFLFEYFSETQRNKGNFPGRFSGRQFSNSRSEMNVSTLELGDSALYLCASRGNHRGPTGELFFGEGSRLTVL.

Comments on this clonotype: Since no conserved phenylalanine or tryptophan closes the CDR3, a read error is the likely cause. The chain employs TRBV12-3 or TRBV12-4 and TRBJ1-1, with a tentative D call TRBD1 (5 bases). The CDR3 runs to 13 residues. V was shortened by 6 bases and J by 1 base, with 9 bases between the two germline ends. Here the CDR3 reads CASSFTGNTEAFS. The CDR3, as DNA: TGTGCCAGCAGCTTCACAGGGAACACTGAAGCTTTCTCT.

The gene calls are TRBV20-1 and TRBJ1-6; 8 nucleotides align to TRBD1. The CDR3 has 15 amino acids. V shed 4 bases and J 7 bases; nucleotides not matched to a gene: 9. The germline CDR1 and CDR2 sequences are DFQATT and SNEGSKA (reference sequence). The CDR3 DNA reads TGCAGTGCTACCGAGCGACAGGGGCGGAATTCACCCCTCCACTTT. Translation gives CSATERQGRNSPLHF.

The chain employs TRBV7-9 and TRBJ2-7; no reliable D call. CDR1 SEHNR and CDR2 FQNEAQ come from the germline V gene (reference sequence). V lost 5 bases to trimming and J lost 3 bases, with 8 bases between them. The CDR3 contains 12 residues. The CDR3 bases are TGTGCCAGCAGCCCGACGGTCTACGAGCAGTACGTC. As protein: CASSPTVYEQYV.

This chain links TRBV5-6 with TRBJ2-1; 10 bases fit TRBD1. This CDR3 is built from 16 residues. CDR1 and CDR2 from the germline V gene are SGHDT and YYEEEE. With V trimmed by 2 bases and J by 9 bases, 11 bases remained unmatched. As DNA, the CDR3 is TGTGCCAGCAGCTTCTTTAGCCGGGACAGGGGAGGTGAGCAGTTCTTC. It specifies CASSFFSRDRGGEQFF.

V usage is TRBV28 and J usage is TRBJ2-5, with D tentatively TRBD1 or TRBD2 (5 bases each). The CDR3 is 14 residues long. V was cut by 8 bases and J by 4 bases, with 17 bases left in between. Germline V gives CDR1 MDHEN, CDR2 SYDVKM. CDR3 residues: CASRPSGGGETQYF. Here the CDR3 DNA reads TGTGCCAGCCGCCCGTCGGGTGGGGGAGAGACCCAGTACTTC.

The chain is built from TRBV15 and TRBJ2-2; D might be TRBD1 (5 bases). Per germline, CDR1 LNHNV and CDR2 YYDKDF (reference sequence). V was cut by 2 bases and J by 5 bases, with 15 bases left in between. This CDR3 region has 16 residues. This chain's CDR3 is CATSRSTARVTGELFF. Written as DNA, the CDR3 is TGTGCCACCAGCAGATCGACAGCGCGAGTGACCGGGGAGCTGTTTTTT.

This chain connects TRBV20-1 to TRBJ1-6; perhaps TRBD1 as D (5 bases). Germline V CDR1 and CDR2: DFQATT, SNEGSKA (reference sequence). V was pared by 4 bases and J by 10 bases, with 11 bases between. The CDR3 spans 12 residues. The DNA for the CDR3 is TGCAGTGCTAACACCGGGGGGTCACCCCTCCACTTT. This translates into CSANTGGSPLHF.

The CDR3 reads CSAHQRYGSPLHF. DNA of the CDR3: TGCAGTGCCCACCAGCGTTACGGTTCACCCCTCCACTTT. This sequence joins TRBV20-1 and TRBJ1-6; D uncertain. The V end lost 6 bases, the J end lost 9 bases, and 15 bases lay between the germline ends. The germline V gene has CDR1 DFQATT and CDR2 SNEGSKA (reference sequence). This CDR3 contains 13 residues.

The chain has TRBV19 and TRBJ1-2; D ambiguous. V lost 8 bases and J lost 2, with 24 bases in between. Germline V gives CDR1 LNHDA, CDR2 SQIVND (reference sequence). CDR3 length equals 17 residues. The CDR3 DNA reads TGTGCCAGTTTGATGAGGATGACGAATCTGGGGAACTATGGCTACACCTTC. Translation: CASLMRMTNLGNYGYTF.

The chain employs TRBV6-9 and TRBJ2-7, with 8 bases matching TRBD2. The CDR3 runs to 14 residues. V lost 5 bases to trimming and J lost 2 bases; unmatched junction nucleotides: 5. Germline V gene lookup returns CDR1 MNHGY and CDR2 SVAAGI. The CDR3: CASSPGGPPYEQYV. The CDR3 DNA reads TGTGCCAGCAGTCCGGGGGGGCCCCCCTACGAGCAGTACGTC.

The V gene is TRBV7-8, the J gene TRBJ2-3; D remains ambiguous. V gave up 2 bases and J gave up 8 bases, with 14 bases separating them. There are 14 residues in the CDR3. CDR1 is SGHVS and CDR2 is FQNEAQ in the germline V gene. CDR3 sequence: CASSLPGLLRTQYF. DNA of the CDR3: TGTGCCAGCAGCTTACCGGGCCTACTCCGTACGCAGTATTTT. Filled out from reference TRBV7-8 and TRBJ2-3, the complete variable domain reads GAGVSQSPRYKVAKRGQDVALRCDPISGHVSLFWYQQALGQGPEFLTYFQNEAQLDKSGLPSDRFFAERPEGSVSTLKIQRTQQEDSAVYLCASSLPGLLRTQYFGPGTRLTVL.

The rearrangement joins TRBV16 to TRBJ2-7; no clear D. CDR1 and CDR2 (germline): KGHSY, FQNENV. The CDR3 length is 11 residues. The V end lost 8 bases, the J end lost 4 bases, and 9 bases lay between the germline ends. Here the CDR3 DNA reads TGTGCCAGCCTGAAGGGATACGAGCAGTACTTC. Translating it yields CASLKGYEQYF.

The chain combines TRBV12-3 or TRBV12-4 with TRBJ2-1, with D possibly being TRBD2 (6 bases). This CDR3 contains 13 residues. Trimming took 2 bases from V and 10 from J, leaving 12 bases between them. The CDR3 spells CASSLRRGGEQFF. DNA for the CDR3: TGTGCCAGCAGTTTAAGGCGGGGCGGAGAGCAGTTCTTC.

The rearrangement links TRBV19 to TRBJ1-5, with D perhaps matching TRBD1 (6 bases). The length of the CDR3 is 15 residues. Germline CDR1 is LNHDA and CDR2 is SQIVND (reference sequence). Trimming stripped 3 bases from V and 3 bases from J, with 12 bases between. The CDR3 sequence is CASSMAGALNQPQHF. CDR3 sequence (DNA): TGTGCCAGTAGTATGGCAGGGGCCCTCAATCAGCCCCAGCATTTT.

Remarks on this clonotype: Compared with germline, one end of the junction differs, possibly owing to a read error. The chain uses TRBV7-7 and TRBJ2-7; TRBD2 agrees at 9 bases. The CDR3 contains 15 residues. Germline CDR1 and CDR2: SSHAT and FNYEAQ (reference sequence). CDR3 loop: CASSPLAGATYEQYF. As DNA, the CDR3 is TGTGCTAGCAGCCCATTAGCGGGGGCTACCTACGAGCAGTACTTC.

The chain joins TRBV29-1 to TRBJ2-1, with 9 bases identical to TRBD1. In germline, CDR1 is SQVTM, CDR2 ANQGSEA. This CDR3 region has 13 residues. The CDR3 DNA reads TGCAGTGCCGGGACAGGGAACTACAATGAGCAGTTCTTC. Translating it yields CSAGTGNYNEQFF.